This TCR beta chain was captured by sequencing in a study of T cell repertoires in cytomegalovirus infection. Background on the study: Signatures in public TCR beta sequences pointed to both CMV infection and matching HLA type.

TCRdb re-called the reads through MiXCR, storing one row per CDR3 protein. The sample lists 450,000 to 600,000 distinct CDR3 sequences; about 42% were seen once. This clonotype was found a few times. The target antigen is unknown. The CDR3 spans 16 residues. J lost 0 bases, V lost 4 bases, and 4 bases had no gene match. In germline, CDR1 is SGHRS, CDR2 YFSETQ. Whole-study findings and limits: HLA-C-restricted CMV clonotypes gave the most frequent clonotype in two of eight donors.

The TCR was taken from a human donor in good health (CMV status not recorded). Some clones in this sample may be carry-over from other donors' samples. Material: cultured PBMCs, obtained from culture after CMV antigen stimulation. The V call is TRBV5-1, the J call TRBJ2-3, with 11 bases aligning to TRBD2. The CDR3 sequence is CASSLGLAESTDTQYF. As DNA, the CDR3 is TGCGCCAGCAGCCTGGGACTAGCGGAAAGCACAGATACGCAGTATTTT.